One sample yielded the 18 T cell receptor beta chains listed below, sequenced in a study of CD8+ T cells in alopecia areata. Sample treatment: oral pan-JAK inhibitor, 5-10 mg twice daily. Alopecia areata patients provided lesional scalp punch biopsies and peripheral blood. In each case, RNA was isolated and then reverse transcribed into cDNA as the sequencing template. Some clones are missing from TCRdb's copy, which holds only in-frame ones; the method was immunoSEQ multiplex PCR. The sample holds about 13,000 clones, about 70% seen once. The sequences come from skin, collected at week 4, from a patient treated with tofacitinib. Receptor source: a human donor with alopecia areata.

The chain carries TRBV7-2 and TRBJ2-7, with D perhaps matching TRBD1 or TRBD2 (5 bases each). The germline V gene encodes CDR1 SGHTA and CDR2 FQGNSA. V shed 6 bases and J shed 7 bases, with 16 bases lying between them. The CDR3 has 13 amino acids. CDR3 sequence (DNA): TGTGCCAGCAGTCGCATCGACTGGGGGGAGCAGTACTTC. Translating gives CASSRIDWGEQYF.

There are a few counts of this clone. The chain has TRBV7-2 and TRBJ2-1, with 9 bases fitting TRBD1. CDR3 length: 16 residues. With 5 bases clipped from V and 2 bases from J, the junction kept 7 bases outside the gene matches. Germline V CDR1 and CDR2: SGHTA, FQGNSA. The CDR3: CASSTQDRGTYNEQFF. CDR3 nucleotides: TGTGCCAGCAGCACCCAGGACAGGGGTACCTACAATGAGCAGTTCTTC.

The chain joins TRBV4-1 to TRBJ2-1; the match to TRBD2 covers 11 bases. CDR3 size: 18 residues. With V trimmed by 3 bases and J by 4 bases, 11 bases remained unmatched. CDR1 is MGHRA and CDR2 is YSYEKL in the germline V gene. CDR3 region: CASSHAGGLAVDYNEQFF. CDR3 bases: TGCGCCAGCAGCCACGCCGGGGGACTAGCGGTGGATTACAATGAGCAGTTCTTC.

This chain links TRBV10-2 with TRBJ2-1, with no clear D. Germline CDR1 WSHSY, CDR2 SAAADI. V was trimmed by 0 bases and J by 5 bases, leaving 8 bases between them. This CDR3 has 14 residues. The CDR3 here is CASSESVADNEQFF. CDR3 coding DNA: TGCGCCAGCAGTGAGTCTGTGGCAGACAATGAGCAGTTCTTC.

V usage is TRBV7-8 and J usage is TRBJ1-2; TRBD1 is a possible D gene (5 bases). Germline V gives CDR1 SGHVS, CDR2 FQNEAQ. V was pared by 4 bases and J by 3 bases, with 12 bases between. The CDR3 extends over 14 amino acids. The CDR3 sequence is CASSSRDGDYGYTF. The CDR3 DNA sequence: TGTGCCAGCAGCTCCCGGGACGGTGACTATGGCTACACCTTC.

For this clone: One end of the junction does not line up with germline, which may come from a read error. The rearrangement uses TRBV4-3 and TRBJ2-7; TRBD2 matches at 12 bases. Germline CDR1 LGHNA, CDR2 YSLEER. The CDR3 is made up of 17 amino acids. The DNA for the CDR3 is TGCGCCAGCAGCCAAGATTGGCTAGCGGGGGGGCGATACGGGCAGTACTTC. Amino acids: CASSQDWLAGGRYGQYF.

Turning to this clone: Other DNA sequences of this sample code for an identical CDR3. CDR3 sequence: CASSPNGAGGPGTQYF. The CDR3 DNA reads as TGTGCCAGCAGCCCTAACGGAGCGGGGGGGCCTGGTACGCAGTATTTT. The rearrangement links TRBV6-4 to TRBJ2-3; 10 nucleotides agree with TRBD2. CDR3 length: 16 residues. Germline CDR1 reads MRHNA; CDR2 reads SNTAGT. V trimming: 6 bases; J trimming: 8 bases; junction bases outside the gene matches: 14.

The chain uses TRBV10-3 and TRBJ2-1; the D gene is possibly TRBD2 (6 bases). This CDR3 region has 12 residues. CDR1 is ENHRY and CDR2 is SYGVKD in the germline V gene. V dropped 11 bases and J dropped 6 bases, with 14 bases sitting between them. The CDR3 spells CASRGVSNEQFF. In DNA, the CDR3 is TGTGCCTCCCGCGGGGTATCCAATGAGCAGTTCTTC.

The genes are TRBV6-1 and TRBJ1-1; 7 nucleotides align to TRBD1. CDR3 size: 13 residues. Looked up from germline, CDR1 is MNHNS and CDR2 is SASEGT. Unmatched junction bases numbered 5, after V lost 5 bases and J lost 5 bases. CDR3 nucleotide sequence: TGTGCCAGCAGTACAGGGGTGTGGACTGAAGCTTTCTTT. It encodes CASSTGVWTEAFF.

V is TRBV25-1 and J is TRBJ1-4; 8 nucleotides align to TRBD1. Germline lookup yields CDR1 MGHDK and CDR2 SYGVNS. Unmatched junction bases numbered 10, after V lost 3 bases and J lost 7 bases. The CDR3 contains 16 residues. CDR3 in amino acids: CASSDPRGRITEKLFF. CDR3 sequence (DNA): TGTGCCAGCAGTGACCCCAGGGGGCGTATCACTGAAAAACTGTTTTTT.

This chain joins TRBV11-2 and TRBJ2-5; D gene unclear. V was trimmed by 2 bases and J by 0 bases, leaving 10 bases between them. The CDR3 is 15 residues long. Per the germline V gene, CDR1 is SGHAT and CDR2 is FQNNGV. The CDR3 loop reads CASSLLIGNQETQYF. CDR3 coding DNA: TGTGCCAGCAGCTTATTAATAGGGAACCAAGAGACCCAGTACTTC.

The chain is built from TRBV7-2 and TRBJ2-2; no firm D call. From germline, CDR1 is SGHTA and CDR2 FQGNSA. This CDR3 has 14 residues. V was clipped by 5 bases and J by 7 bases, with 14 bases between them. The CDR3 sequence: CASSPPAFVGELFF. Here the CDR3 DNA reads TGTGCCAGCAGCCCTCCCGCCTTTGTCGGGGAGCTGTTTTTT. Together with reference TRBV7-2 and TRBJ2-2, the CDR3 gives the full variable domain: GAGVSQSPSNKVTEKGKDVELRCDPISGHTALYWYRQSLGQGLEFLIYFQGNSAPDKSGLPSDRFSAERTGGSVSTLTIQRTQQEDSAVYLCASSPPAFVGELFFGEGSRLTVL.

The J gene is TRBJ2-7, the V gene TRBV9; 15 bases agree with TRBD2. The J segment lost 5 bases and the V segment lost 3 bases, leaving 3 bases of the junction unmatched. This CDR3 is built from 15 residues. Germline CDR1 reads SGDLS; CDR2 reads YYNGEE. The chain's CDR3 is CASSAGLAGGNEQYF. The CDR3 DNA reads as TGTGCCAGCAGCGCCGGACTAGCGGGGGGGAACGAGCAGTACTTC.

This rearrangement joins TRBV4-2 to TRBJ1-1, with 9 bases matching TRBD1. V trimming: 3 bases; J trimming: 3 bases; junction bases outside the gene matches: 5. From germline, CDR1 is LGHNA and CDR2 YNFKEQ. CDR3 length: 15 residues. The CDR3, as DNA: TGTGCCAGCAGCCAGCAACAGGGGGCATACACTGAAGCTTTCTTT. This translates into CASSQQQGAYTEAFF.

The CDR3 nucleotides are TGTGCCAGTAGTAGCGGCGCCAGCTCCTACAATGAGCAGTTCTTC. Its translation is CASSSGASSYNEQFF. This chain connects TRBV19 to TRBJ2-1; D ambiguous. The CDR3 extends over 15 amino acids. V shed 4 bases and J shed 0 bases, with 10 bases lying between them. Germline CDR1 reads LNHDA; CDR2 reads SQIVND (reference sequence).

This clone has just a few counts. The chain recombines TRBV11-2 with TRBJ2-6; the D gene is possibly TRBD1 (5 bases). V lost 5 bases, J lost 2 bases, and 22 bases lay in between. Germline V gene sequence: CDR1 SGHAT, CDR2 FQNNGV. The CDR3 has 19 amino acids. CDR3 residues: CASSPLIPLARAGANVLTF. DNA for the CDR3: TGTGCCAGCAGCCCATTAATTCCCCTGGCCAGGGCTGGGGCCAACGTCCTGACTTTC.

This rearrangement joins TRBV6-5 to TRBJ2-3; no clear D gene. From germline, CDR1 is MNHEY and CDR2 SVGAGI. The CDR3 runs 15 residues. Trimming removed 4 bases at V and 0 bases at J, with 11 bases between. CDR3 amino acids: CASSFFFSSTDTQYF. The CDR3 DNA reads as TGTGCCAGCAGTTTCTTTTTTTCTAGCACAGATACGCAGTATTTT.

V usage is TRBV4-3 and J usage is TRBJ1-1, with 9 bases aligning to TRBD1. The germline gives CDR1 LGHNA, CDR2 YSLEER. This CDR3 contains 18 residues. V was clipped by 3 bases and J by 10 bases; unmatched bases: 21. The DNA for the CDR3 is TGCGCCAGCAGCCACATCTCCACAGGGACGGGACAGGGAGTCGGAGCTTTCTTT. Translating gives CASSHISTGTGQGVGAFF.